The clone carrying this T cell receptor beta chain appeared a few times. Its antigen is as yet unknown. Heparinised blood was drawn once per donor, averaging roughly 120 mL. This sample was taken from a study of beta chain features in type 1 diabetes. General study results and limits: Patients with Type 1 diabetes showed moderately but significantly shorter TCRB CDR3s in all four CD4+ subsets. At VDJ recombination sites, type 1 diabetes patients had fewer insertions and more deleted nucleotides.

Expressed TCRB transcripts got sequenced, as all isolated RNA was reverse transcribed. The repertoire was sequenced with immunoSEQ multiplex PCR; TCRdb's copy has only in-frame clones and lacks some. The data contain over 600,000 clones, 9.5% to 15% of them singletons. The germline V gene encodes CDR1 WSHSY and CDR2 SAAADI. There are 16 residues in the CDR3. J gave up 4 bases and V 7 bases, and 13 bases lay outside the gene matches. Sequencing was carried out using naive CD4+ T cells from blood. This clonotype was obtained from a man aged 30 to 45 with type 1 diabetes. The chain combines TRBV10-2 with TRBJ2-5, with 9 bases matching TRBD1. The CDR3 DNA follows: TGCGCCAGCAAATTCGCCGGGACAGGGAGAGGAGAGACCCAGTACTTC. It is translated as CASKFAGTGRGETQYF.